This T cell receptor beta chain is from a study of T cell responses to AZD1222 COVID-19 vaccine. Overall study findings and caveats: Vaccination with two AZD1222 doses was followed by a rise in Spike-specific TCR breadth and depth.

The data were produced by immunoSEQ multiplex PCR, yet TCRdb's version contains in-frame clones alone and is incomplete. In the table there are around 110,000 clones, approximately 93% of which are singletons. Regarding this clone: Its antigen is not identified.

The germline V and J ends were trimmed by 0 bases and 10 bases, with 19 bases remaining between them. CDR1 is GTSNPN and CDR2 is SVGIG in the germline V gene (reference sequence). The CDR3 is 15 amino acids. The chain links TRBV30 to TRBJ1-5; a possible D gene is TRBD1 (5 bases). The sample was peripheral blood, taken on day 0 of AZD1222 vaccination. The TCR comes from an adult in good health. CDR3 region: CAWSVPGTKGIPQHF. The CDR3 bases are TGTGCCTGGAGTGTACCCGGGACTAAAGGAATACCCCAGCATTTT.